This TCR beta chain was captured by sequencing in a study of T cell clonality in common variable immunodeficiency. Study results and caveats: In common variable immunodeficiency, TCR beta chains reportedly carried fewer deletions and N-nucleotide insertions. What drives increased CVID clonality needs T cell subpopulation sequencing.

This clone is medium-sized in the sample. Its specificity is not known. The CDR3 goes on 3 residues after the read ends, and that part is filled in from the germline J gene. CVID subjects were 15 female and 29 male, aged 9 to 64. Replacement immunoglobulin had been given to every CVID subject for at least one year. Germline CDR1 and CDR2: SGDLS and YYNGEE. V lost 5 bases and J lost 0; bases outside the gene matches: 12. The CDR3 covers 19 residues. Clones were read by immunoSEQ multiplex PCR, and TCRdb kept only the in-frame ones, dropping some. The sample has 21,000 or so clones, none seen only once; the top ten hold 2% to 2.5%.

V usage is TRBV9 and J usage is TRBJ2-1; 12 positions agree with TRBD2. The sample was peripheral blood mononuclear cells. The clonotype originates from a human donor with common variable immunodeficiency. The CDR3 sequence is CASSGTSGGNLGSYNEQFF. The sequenced CDR3 bases are TGTGCCAGCAGTGGTACTAGCGGGGGGAACCTGGGCTCCTACAATGAG.